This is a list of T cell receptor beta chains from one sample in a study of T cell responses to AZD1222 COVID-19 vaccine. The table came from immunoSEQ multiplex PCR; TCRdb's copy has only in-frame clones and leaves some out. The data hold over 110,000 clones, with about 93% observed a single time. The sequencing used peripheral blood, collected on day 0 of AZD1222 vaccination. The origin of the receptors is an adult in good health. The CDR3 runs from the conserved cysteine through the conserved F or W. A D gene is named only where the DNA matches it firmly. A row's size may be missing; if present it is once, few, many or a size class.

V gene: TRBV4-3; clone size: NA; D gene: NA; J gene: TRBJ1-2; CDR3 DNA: TGCGCCAGCAGCCAAGATCAGGGCTATGGCTACACCTTC; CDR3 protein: CASSQDQGYGYTF
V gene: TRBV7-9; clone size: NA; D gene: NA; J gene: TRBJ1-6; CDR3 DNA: TGTGCCAGCAGCGAAGGACACTTCTCCTATAATTCACCCCTCCACTTT; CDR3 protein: CASSEGHFSYNSPLHF
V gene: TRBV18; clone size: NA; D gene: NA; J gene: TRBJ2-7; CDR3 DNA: TGTGCCAGCTCACCCCTAGAGTCCGACGAGCAGTACTTC; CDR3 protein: CASSPLESDEQYF
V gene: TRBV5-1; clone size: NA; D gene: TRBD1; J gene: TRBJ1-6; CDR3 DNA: TGCGCCAGCAGCTTGGTGGGGACAGGATATAATTCACCCCTCCACTTT; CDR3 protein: CASSLVGTGYNSPLHF
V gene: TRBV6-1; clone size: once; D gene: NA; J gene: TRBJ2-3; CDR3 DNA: TGTGCCAGCAGTGAGTCCCATACGCAGTATTTT; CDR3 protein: CASSESHTQYF
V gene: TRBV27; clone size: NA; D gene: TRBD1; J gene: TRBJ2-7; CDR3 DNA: TGTGCCAGCTCCCCGGGACAGGCCTACGAGCAGTACTTC; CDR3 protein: CASSPGQAYEQYF
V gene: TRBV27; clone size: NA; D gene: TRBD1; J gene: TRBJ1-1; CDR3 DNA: TGTGCCAGCAGTCTAAGGACAGGGGGTGACACTGAAGCTTTCTTT; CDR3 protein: CASSLRTGGDTEAFF
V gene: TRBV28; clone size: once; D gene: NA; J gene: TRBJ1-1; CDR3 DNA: TGTGCCAGCAGACCCGATACAGGGAACACTGAAGCTTTCTTT; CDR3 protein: CASRPDTGNTEAFF
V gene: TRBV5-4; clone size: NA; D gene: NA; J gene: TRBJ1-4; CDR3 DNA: TGTGCCAGCAGCTTGAAACAGGGTTTCGGTGAAAAACTGTTTTTT; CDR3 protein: CASSLKQGFGEKLFF
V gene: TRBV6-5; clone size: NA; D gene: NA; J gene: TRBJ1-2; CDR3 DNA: TGTGCCAGCAGGGACTATGGCTACACCTTC; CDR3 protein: CASRDYGYTF
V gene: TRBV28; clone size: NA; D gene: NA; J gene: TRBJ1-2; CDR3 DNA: TGTGCCAGCAGGGGCGGCAGGGCGGGAGGCTACACCTTC; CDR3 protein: CASRGGRAGGYTF